This T cell receptor beta chain was observed in a study of human T cells and chemical hapten exposure. This clonotype was recorded many times. The germline CDR1 and CDR2 sequences are LNHDA and SQIVND (reference sequence). This CDR3 is 14 amino acids long. Trimming shortened V by 3 bases and J by 4 bases, and 10 bases separated the two germline ends. TCRdb called the RACE reads again in MiXCR, with one record for every CDR3 protein. The profile covers tens of thousands of distinct CDR3 sequences, with 9.5% to 10% appearing a single time and 11% to 15% taken by the ten largest. Noted time point: patch test 2, 6 weeks after DPC sensitization. Noted treatment: therapeutic diphenylcyclopropenone sensitization with weekly scalp DPC. RNA extraction used unfractionated whole blood as the source of total RNA.

The chain employs TRBV19 and TRBJ1-3; no definite D call. The origin of this receptor is a young woman with alopecia areata. Some clones in this sample may be carry-over from other donors' samples. Source: whole blood, taken in connection with sensitization to the hapten diphenylcyclopropenone (DPC). The CDR3 spells CASSMTNGGNTIYF. The DNA for the CDR3 is TGTGCCAGTAGTATGACCAATGGGGGAAACACCATATATTTT.